The clone carrying this T cell receptor (beta chain) was counted between two and nine times. CDR3 length: 12 amino acids. V lost 4 bases and J 5 bases, leaving 5 bases between the germline ends. Germline CDR1 reads SGHAT; CDR2 reads FQNNGV. The data stem from a study of beta chain features in type 1 diabetes. Expressed TCRB transcripts were sequenced after all isolated RNA was converted to cDNA. Only in-frame clones appear in the TCRdb table, and some are missing; sequencing was by immunoSEQ multiplex PCR. Among a few hundred thousand clones listed, about 15% were seen once. V gene TRBV11-2 combines with J gene TRBJ2-2, with D hard to call. Source material: central memory CD4+ T cells from blood. The origin of this receptor is a man younger than 40 in good health. In DNA, the CDR3 is TGTGCCAGCAGCTCCGGGACCGGGGAGCTGTTTTTT. It specifies CASSSGTGELFF.